Described below is a single TCR beta chain sequence and its context. Its target is unknown. This record comes from a study of cytomegalovirus exposure and HLA in healthy donors. General observations from the study: Cytomegalovirus-associated status was assigned to fewer than 200 TCR beta chains. Across donors, most TCRs were seen rarely, yet some public ones were widespread.

The CDR3 contains 12 residues. The germline gives CDR1 MNHEY, CDR2 SMNVEV (reference sequence). Trimming took off 5 bases at V and 6 bases at J, with 8 bases between the two ends. Libraries were prepared by immunoSEQ multiplex PCR; TCRdb keeps only in-frame clonotypes and omits some of them. The sample lists over 120,000 clones, 80% to 90% seen once, with 6.2% in the top ten. The gene calls are TRBV27 and TRBJ2-1; D remains ambiguous. The TCR comes from a woman younger than 45 in good health and CMV-seropositive. Sequences were obtained from PBMCs. This CDR3 reads CASSATGNEQFF. CDR3 in DNA: TGTGCCAGCAGTGCAACGGGCAATGAGCAGTTCTTC.